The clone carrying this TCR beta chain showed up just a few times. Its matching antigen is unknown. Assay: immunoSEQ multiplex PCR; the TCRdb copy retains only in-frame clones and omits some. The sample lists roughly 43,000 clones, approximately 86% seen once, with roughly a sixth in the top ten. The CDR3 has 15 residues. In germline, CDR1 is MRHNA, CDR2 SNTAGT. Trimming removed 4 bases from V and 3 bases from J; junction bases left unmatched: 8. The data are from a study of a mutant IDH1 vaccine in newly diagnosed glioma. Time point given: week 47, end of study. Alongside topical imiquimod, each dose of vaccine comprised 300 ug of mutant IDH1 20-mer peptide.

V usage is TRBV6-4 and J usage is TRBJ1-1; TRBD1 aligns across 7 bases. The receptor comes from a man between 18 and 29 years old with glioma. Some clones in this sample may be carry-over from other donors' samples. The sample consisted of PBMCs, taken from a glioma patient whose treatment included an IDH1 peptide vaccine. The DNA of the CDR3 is TGTGCCAGCAGTGCAACAGGGGACAGCTACACTGAAGCTTTCTTT. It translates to CASSATGDSYTEAFF.